A selection of T cell receptor beta chains follows, all from one sample in a study of CD8 T cells in Susac syndrome. TCRdb passed the immunoSEQ multiplex PCR reads through MiXCR, listing each CDR3 protein once. The sample carries around 150,000 distinct CDR3 sequences, around 94% recorded once. Sequencing was done on a sample of CD4+ T cells from PBMCs. Source of these receptors: a human donor with multiple sclerosis. CDR3s include the opening cysteine and the closing phenylalanine or tryptophan. A D gene is named only where the DNA matches it firmly.

TRBJ2-1	TRBV4-1	NA	CASSLPGNEQFF
TRBJ1-2	TRBV24-1	NA	CAAHPKTPRPKQHGYTF
TRBJ2-3	TRBV3-1	NA	CASSFGWGGDTDTQYF
TRBJ2-2	TRBV20-1	TRBD1	CSARETGAGELFF
TRBJ2-1	TRBV10-3	TRBD2	CAISVELAGVDYNEQFF
TRBJ1-5	TRBV10-3	TRBD1	CAISTGTGGDQPQHF
TRBJ2-7	TRBV6-6	TRBD1	CASSYPLPGGTGQYF
TRBJ2-2	TRBV5-1	NA	CASSPTGETGELFF
TRBJ1-3	TRBV19	NA	CASSMGRSSGNTIYF
TRBJ2-7	TRBV5-5	NA	CASRYGNEQYF
TRBJ2-2	TRBV12-3/TRBV12-4	TRBD1	CASSPRTGVTGELFF
TRBJ2-2	TRBV5-1	NA	CASSPRLQNTGELFF
TRBJ1-5	TRBV20-1	NA	CSAGSQFNQPQHF
TRBJ1-5	TRBV29-1	NA	CSVEYQGGQPQHF
TRBJ2-5	TRBV9	TRBD1	CASSPSPGQGIFQETQYF
TRBJ1-2	TRBV7-2	TRBD1	CASSFPRQGSYGYTF
TRBJ2-3	TRBV6-4	NA	CASSRIAGSTDTQYF
TRBJ2-3	TRBV29-1	NA	CSVENGVYPYDTDTQYF
TRBJ2-7	TRBV29-1	TRBD1	CSVARDREFYEQYF
TRBJ1-4	TRBV30	NA	CAWSVTIAGEKLFF
TRBJ1-4	TRBV9	NA	CASSPAATNEKLFF
TRBJ1-2	TRBV6-5	NA	CASSYSVGLRSYGYTF